This T cell receptor beta chain was captured in a study of CD4 T cells in relation to SARS-CoV-2 and coronaviruses. Method: immunoSEQ multiplex PCR; TCRdb's copy keeps in-frame clones and lacks some. The sample gives about 43,000 clones, approximately 80% of which show up once; 1.4% is in the top ten. CDR3 length equals 18 residues. Germline V gene data show CDR1 as KGHDR and CDR2 as SFDVKD. V lost 6 bases and J lost 0; bases outside the gene matches: 11. Remarks on this clone: Antigen unknown.

J is TRBJ1-5 and V is TRBV24-1; TRBD1 matches at 9 bases. This sequence originates from an adult with COVID-19. Input material: naive CD4+ T cells from PBMCs, cultured in vitro. Subset specified: naive CD4+ T cells isolated by negative enrichment. In nucleotides, the CDR3 is TGTGCCACCAGTCGACCGGGACAGGGACCTTATAGCAATCAGCCCCAGCATTTT. Its translation: CATSRPGQGPYSNQPQHF.